This T cell receptor (beta chain) was retrieved from a study of early T cells in non-severe SARS-CoV-2 infection. MiXCR, applied by TCRdb to the 5' RACE reads, yields one record per CDR3 protein. This table has 65,000 to 95,000 distinct CDR3 sequences, about a sixth appearing once. Looked up from germline, CDR1 is SGHNT and CDR2 is YENEEA. V shed 6 bases and J 1 base; nucleotides not matched to a gene: 0. The CDR3 has 13 amino acids. The sample holds a few counts of this clonotype. This receptor was obtained from an adult who was a healthcare worker with PCR-confirmed SARS-CoV-2 infection or an uninfected control (not recorded which). Material for sequencing was whole blood. The chain has TRBV11-3 and TRBJ2-3; TRBD1 agrees at 8 bases. The CDR3 DNA sequence: TGTGCCAGCAGGGGACAGGGCACAGATACGCAGTATTTT. The encoded protein is CASRGQGTDTQYF.